Presented here are 15 T cell receptor beta chains from one specimen sequenced in a study of blood T cell repertoires in COVID-19 (TCRdb year 2020). The library was obtained by the immunoSEQ multiplex PCR assay. TCRdb limited this immuneACCESS table to in-frame rearrangements with V and J called. A share of clones is missing; checked studies link under half to unresolved V genes, and the rest is unexplained. In all, the sample holds 300,000 or so clones, and around 87% of those were seen once. Jointly, the top ten make up around 8% of the sample. Sequencing used peripheral blood. The receptors stem from a woman between 50 and 59 years old who had recovered from COVID-19.

The J gene is TRBJ2-1, the V gene TRBV11-3, with 9 bases that match TRBD1. V shed 1 base and J 4 bases; nucleotides not matched to a gene: 2. The CDR3 extends over 15 amino acids. CDR1 is SGHNT and CDR2 is YENEEA in the germline V gene. The CDR3 loop is CASSLGTGVYNEQFF. The CDR3 bases are TGTGCCAGCAGCTTAGGGACAGGGGTTTACAATGAGCAGTTCTTC.

The chain joins TRBV4-2 to TRBJ1-3, with D tentatively TRBD1 (5 bases). Germline CDR1 LGHNA, CDR2 YNFKEQ. The CDR3 consists of 14 residues. Trimming took off 0 bases at V and 5 bases at J, with 8 bases between the two ends. The CDR3 DNA reads TGTGCCAGCAGCCAAGAAACAGGCAGAAACACCATATATTTT. Its protein is CASSQETGRNTIYF.

The CDR3 spells CASTGGTSGNSYEQYF. CDR3 nucleotides: TGTGCCAGCACCGGTGGGACTAGCGGAAACTCCTACGAGCAGTACTTC. The genes are TRBV7-3 and TRBJ2-7; 11 nucleotides line up with TRBD2. Germline lookup yields CDR1 SGHTA and CDR2 FQGTGA. The CDR3 is made up of 16 amino acids. The V gene end was trimmed by 7 bases and the J gene end by 0 bases; junction bases not matched to a gene: 8.

The CDR3 DNA reads TGTGCCAGCAGTTTAGGGGCCGGGACAGGGAGGCCTTATAATTCACCCCTCCACTTT. Translation: CASSLGAGTGRPYNSPLHF. The chain joins TRBV28 to TRBJ1-6; 9 bases align to TRBD1. From germline, CDR1 is MDHEN and CDR2 SYDVKM. The CDR3 spans 19 residues. The V segment lost 2 bases and the J segment 4 bases; nucleotides outside the gene matches: 12.

The genes are TRBV4-3 and TRBJ2-2; 11 nucleotides match TRBD1. CDR3 length: 17 residues. From germline, CDR1 is LGHNA and CDR2 YSLEER. Trimming at V came to 2 bases and at J to 5 bases, leaving 7 bases not matched to a gene. CDR3 region: CASSQRTGGGDTGELFF. In nucleotides, the CDR3 is TGCGCCAGCAGCCAACGGACAGGGGGCGGCGATACCGGGGAGCTGTTTTTT.

This clone has just a few counts. The chain employs TRBV5-1 and TRBJ1-3; 8 nucleotides line up with TRBD1. Germline loops: CDR1 SGHRS, CDR2 YFSETQ. Germline trimming cut 4 bases from V and 5 bases from J; bases unmatched to any gene: 8. The CDR3 contains 15 residues. The chain's CDR3 is CASSSLGQGRNTIYF. The CDR3 nucleotides read TGCGCCAGCAGCAGCCTTGGACAGGGTAGAAACACCATATATTTT. Based on the CDR3 plus reference TRBV5-1 and TRBJ1-3, the full variable domain is KAGVTQTPRYLIKTRGQQVTLSCSPISGHRSVSWYQQTPGQGLQFLFEYFSETQRNKGNFPGRFSGRQFSNSRSEMNVSTLELGDSALYLCASSSLGQGRNTIYFGEGSWLTVV.

The rearrangement links TRBV29-1 to TRBJ1-1, with 8 bases identical to TRBD1. Germline values: CDR1 SQVTM, CDR2 ANQGSEA. The V gene end was trimmed by 6 bases and the J gene end by 0 bases; junction bases not matched to a gene: 3. This CDR3 comprises 13 residues. In DNA form, the CDR3 reads TGCAGCGTGGGACAGGCGGTGAACACTGAAGCTTTCTTT. Translated: CSVGQAVNTEAFF.

CDR3 residues: CASSPAGNTIYF. Here the CDR3 DNA reads TGTGCCAGCAGTCCAGCTGGAAACACCATATATTTT. V and J are TRBV2 and TRBJ1-3; no reliable D call. This CDR3 is 12 amino acids long. CDR1 is SNHLY, CDR2 FYNNEI, per germline. Trimming took 5 bases from V and 2 from J, leaving 4 bases between them. Filled out from reference TRBV2 and TRBJ1-3, the complete variable domain reads EPEVTQTPSHQVTQMGQEVILRCVPISNHLYFYWYRQILGQKVEFLVSFYNNEISEKSEIFDDQFSVERPDGSNFTLKIRSTKLEDSAMYFCASSPAGNTIYFGEGSWLTVV.

The rearrangement uses TRBV10-3 and TRBJ1-5; D possibly corresponds to TRBD1 (5 bases). The CDR3 totals 15 residues. Deletions cut 2 bases from V and 2 bases from J, with 10 bases between. Germline CDR1 is ENHRY and CDR2 is SYGVKD. The CDR3 nucleotides are TGTGCCATCAGTGAGAATTTAGGGGGCAATCAGCCCCAGCATTTT. It codes for CAISENLGGNQPQHF.

The chain is built from TRBV6-5 and TRBJ2-7; 8 bases line up with TRBD2. The J segment lost 2 bases and the V segment lost 7 bases, leaving 7 bases of the junction unmatched. This CDR3 has 14 amino acids. Germline V gene sequence: CDR1 MNHEY, CDR2 SVGAGI. The CDR3, as DNA: TGTGCCAGCACCGGACTAGCCTTTCCCTACGAGCAGTACTTC. This gives the protein CASTGLAFPYEQYF.

CDR3 amino acids: CASSPLAGRLNEQFF. The DNA for the CDR3 is TGTGCCAGCAGTCCCTTGGCCGGGAGGCTCAATGAGCAGTTCTTC. This chain uses TRBV27 with TRBJ2-1, with 7 bases fitting TRBD2. Looked up from germline, CDR1 is MNHEY and CDR2 is SMNVEV (reference sequence). The CDR3 runs to 15 residues. With 5 bases clipped from V and 6 bases from J, the junction kept 10 bases outside the gene matches.

This clone was recorded once. The rearrangement uses TRBV9 and TRBJ2-1; TRBD2 is a possible D gene (7 bases). Germline V lookup: CDR1 SGDLS, CDR2 YYNGEE. Deletions cut 10 bases from V and 10 bases from J, with 15 bases between. The CDR3 loop spans 11 amino acids. The CDR3 DNA reads TGTGCCTCCGGGGGCGGGGGAGAGCAGTTCTTC. It codes for CASGGGGEQFF.

V gene TRBV5-1 combines with J gene TRBJ2-7; 7 nucleotides line up with TRBD2. The V gene end was trimmed by 0 bases and the J gene end by 6 bases; junction bases not matched to a gene: 6. Germline-derived CDR1 and CDR2 are SGHRS and YFSETQ. This CDR3 contains 14 residues. CDR3 nucleotides: TGCGCCAGCAGCTTGGCGGGAGGAAGGGGCGAGCAGTACTTC. Amino acids: CASSLAGGRGEQYF. Full variable domain (outside the CDR3, taken from reference TRBV5-1 and TRBJ2-7): KAGVTQTPRYLIKTRGQQVTLSCSPISGHRSVSWYQQTPGQGLQFLFEYFSETQRNKGNFPGRFSGRQFSNSRSEMNVSTLELGDSALYLCASSLAGGRGEQYFGPGTRLTVT.

This chain uses TRBV25-1 with TRBJ1-1; D uncertain. Trimming removed 6 bases at V and 8 bases at J, with 19 bases between. Germline V gives CDR1 MGHDK, CDR2 SYGVNS. The CDR3 consists of 14 residues. CDR3 in amino acids: CASRWAGDLSEAFF. CDR3 bases: TGTGCCAGCAGATGGGCAGGCGACCTATCCGAAGCTTTCTTT.

The chain has TRBV19 and TRBJ2-3; 8 bases match TRBD2. The V and J ends lost 4 bases and 4 bases, in that order; junction bases with no gene match: 7. The germline V gene encodes CDR1 LNHDA and CDR2 SQIVND (reference sequence). The CDR3 has 15 amino acids. CDR3: CASSTPGLGADTQYF. CDR3 coding DNA: TGTGCCAGTAGTACACCGGGACTAGGTGCAGATACGCAGTATTTT.